What follows is one T cell receptor (beta chain) and its context. The antigen is undetermined. The data stem from a study of T cells expressing NK-cell markers. Whole-study context: CD3+CD56+NKG2C+, CD3+CD56+NKG2C- and CD3+CD56-NKG2C+ T cells, once sorted, supplied the TCR beta repertoires.

The cDNA for TCR beta came from 5'RACE template switching with UMIs. TCRdb reprocessed the 5' RACE reads; each CDR3 protein has one entry and no DNA is given. The sample is made up of about 550,000 distinct CDR3 sequences, and the top ten hold around 3.3% of it. Germline CDR1 and CDR2: MGHDK and SYGVNS. This CDR3 is 18 amino acids long. Study-level points and caveats: Leadership of the CD3+CD56-NKG2C+ fraction also belonged to these clonotypes in four donors.

Material for sequencing was blood T cells: a sorted CD56 or NKG2C T cell subset, CD4+ or CD8+ T cells, or bulk PBMC T cells (not recorded which). This clonotype was obtained from a man aged 18 to 29 in good health. The rearrangement joins TRBV25-1 to TRBJ2-6; the D call from TCRdb, TRBD1, cannot be confirmed without DNA. The CDR3 sequence: CASRATGGPTSGANVLTF.